The rows below give T cell receptor beta chains drawn from one sample of a study of cytomegalovirus exposure and HLA in healthy donors. Some clones are missing from TCRdb's copy, which holds only in-frame ones; the method was immunoSEQ multiplex PCR. This table holds about 160,000 clones, approximately 78% found once. Sequenced: PBMCs. The receptors stem from a male donor in good health and CMV-seronegative. The CDR3 runs from the conserved cysteine through the conserved F or W. Each record gives: clone size, D gene, V gene, J gene, CDR3 protein, CDR3 DNA. A D gene is named only where the DNA matches it firmly. Clone size is shown for a subset of rows, as once, few, many or a class of expanded clone.

abundance: -
d_gene: -
v_gene: TRBV27
j_gene: TRBJ1-1
CDR3aa: CASSLMRNTEAFF
CDR3nt: TGTGCCAGCAGTTTAATGAGGAACACTGAAGCTTTCTTT

abundance: -
d_gene: TRBD2
v_gene: TRBV15
j_gene: TRBJ2-7
CDR3aa: CATSSLGTSGYEQYF
CDR3nt: TGTGCCACCAGCAGTCTGGGGACTAGCGGCTACGAGCAGTACTTC

abundance: -
d_gene: TRBD1
v_gene: TRBV19
j_gene: TRBJ2-7
CDR3aa: CASSIVGTGVPYEQYF
CDR3nt: TGTGCCAGTAGTATAGTTGGGACAGGGGTCCCCTACGAGCAGTACTTC

abundance: -
d_gene: TRBD1
v_gene: TRBV25-1
j_gene: TRBJ2-7
CDR3aa: CASSEWEDRGGTYEQYF
CDR3nt: TGTGCCAGCAGTGAATGGGAAGACAGGGGGGGCACCTACGAGCAGTACTTC

abundance: many
d_gene: TRBD1
v_gene: TRBV5-1
j_gene: TRBJ1-2
CDR3aa: CASRWTGQGDGYTF
CDR3nt: TGCGCCAGCAGGTGGACGGGACAGGGAGATGGCTACACCTTC

abundance: -
d_gene: -
v_gene: TRBV5-1
j_gene: TRBJ1-6
CDR3aa: CASSLGRRNNSPLHF
CDR3nt: TGCGCCAGCAGCTTGGGACGGCGGAATAATTCACCCCTCCACTTT

abundance: few
d_gene: TRBD1
v_gene: TRBV30
j_gene: TRBJ1-4
CDR3aa: CAWSILPGGDNEKLFF
CDR3nt: TGTGCCTGGAGTATCCTACCAGGGGGAGATAATGAAAAACTGTTTTTT

abundance: -
d_gene: TRBD2
v_gene: TRBV19
j_gene: TRBJ2-1
CDR3aa: CASSIGDSGRGGRRQFF
CDR3nt: TGTGCCAGTAGTATCGGTGATAGCGGGAGGGGGGGACGGCGGCAGTTCTTC

abundance: -
d_gene: -
v_gene: TRBV7-9
j_gene: TRBJ1-1
CDR3aa: CASSLGRGNTEAFF
CDR3nt: TGTGCCAGCAGCTTAGGACGGGGGAACACTGAAGCTTTCTTT

abundance: -
d_gene: -
v_gene: TRBV6-6
j_gene: TRBJ1-2
CDR3aa: CASSYSIEGGYTF
CDR3nt: TGTGCCAGCAGTTACTCAATTGAGGGCGGCTACACCTTC

abundance: -
d_gene: TRBD1
v_gene: TRBV29-1
j_gene: TRBJ1-1
CDR3aa: CSATHRGGVTEAFF
CDR3nt: TGCAGCGCCACCCACAGGGGGGGGGTCACTGAAGCTTTCTTT